Below are 25 T cell receptor beta chains sequenced from a single sample in a study of blood T cells in healthy people across ages. Sample-barcoded 5' priming and a J-beta primer mix drove a second PCR of roughly 7 to 11 cycles. From the 5' RACE reads, TCRdb called clonotypes with MiXCR, one entry per CDR3 protein. The sample carries fewer than 600,000 distinct CDR3 sequences, about 27% recorded once. Another study also made use of these data, one on T cells of mothers and their children.

Sample: blood. These receptors were collected from a boy between 2 and 15 years old in good health.

This clonotype was observed at least ten times. The chain recombines TRBV12-3 or TRBV12-4 with TRBJ2-7; D uncertain. The CDR3 contains 12 residues. V lost 6 bases, J lost 3 bases, and 9 bases lay in between. CDR3 in amino acids: CASSQLGYEQYF. CDR3 nucleotide sequence: TGTGCCAGCAGCCAACTCGGCTACGAGCAGTACTTC.

V and J are TRBV12-3 or TRBV12-4 and TRBJ2-7, with 9 bases identical to TRBD1. V lost 6 bases to trimming and J lost 3 bases; unmatched junction nucleotides: 6. This CDR3 has 14 residues. In DNA form, the CDR3 reads TGTGCCAGCAGCCAAACAGGGGGCGGCTACGAGCAGTACTTC. Encoded protein: CASSQTGGGYEQYF.

This clonotype was detected only once. V is TRBV20-1 and J is TRBJ2-3; the D is unclear. CDR3 length: 14 amino acids. V lost 1 base to trimming and J lost 0 bases, with 8 bases between them. In germline, CDR1 is DFQATT, CDR2 SNEGSKA (reference sequence). CDR3 sequence reads: CSARGDGSTDTQYF. The CDR3, as DNA: TGCAGTGCTAGAGGTGACGGTAGCACAGATACGCAGTATTTT.

DNA of the CDR3: TGTGCCAGCTCACCGCCCTACAGGGCCTCCCAGTACTTC. As protein: CASSPPYRASQYF. J is TRBJ2-5 and V is TRBV18, with D perhaps matching TRBD1 (6 bases). V was shortened by 3 bases and J by 9 bases, with 14 bases between the two germline ends. This CDR3 has 13 residues. The V gene's germline CDR1 is KGHSH and CDR2 LQKENI.

This clonotype was seen a handful of times. The chain has TRBV6-2 or TRBV6-3 and TRBJ1-6; no reliable D call. Per germline, CDR1 MNHEY and CDR2 SVGEGT. The CDR3 spans 11 residues. Trimming stripped 2 bases from V and 9 bases from J, with 2 bases between. The CDR3 loop is CASSYGSPLHF. The CDR3 nucleotides are TGTGCCAGCAGTTACGGTTCACCCCTCCACTTT.

V and J are TRBV9 and TRBJ2-5; D is unclear. CDR1 and CDR2 from the germline V gene are SGDLS and YYNGEE. V lost 0 bases and J 4 bases, leaving 7 bases between the germline ends. The CDR3 consists of 13 residues. In DNA form, the CDR3 reads TGTGCCAGCAGCGTAGCCGTAGGAGAGACCCAGTACTTC. Amino acid sequence: CASSVAVGETQYF. Based on the CDR3 plus reference TRBV9 and TRBJ2-5, the full variable domain is DSGVTQTPKHLITATGQRVTLRCSPRSGDLSVYWYQQSLDQGLQFLIQYYNGEERAKGNILERFSAQQFPDLHSELNLSSLELGDSALYFCASSVAVGETQYFGPGTRLLVL.

The CDR3 coding sequence is TGTGCCAGCAGCTTAGCCACGCAACAGGGAGGGCCCTACAATGAGCAGTTCTTC. This codes for CASSLATQQGGPYNEQFF. The V call is TRBV11-2, the J call TRBJ2-1; D might be TRBD2 (7 bases). The CDR3 totals 18 residues. Germline CDR1 is SGHAT and CDR2 is FQNNGV. The V and J ends lost 1 base and 2 bases respectively, with 18 bases between them.

The chain links TRBV7-9 to TRBJ2-1; TRBD1 or TRBD2 may be the D gene (6 bases each). The CDR3 totals 15 residues. The V gene lost 5 bases and the J gene lost 8 bases, with 19 bases spanning the gap. Germline-derived CDR1 and CDR2 are SEHNR and FQNEAQ (reference sequence). CDR3 loop: CASSLLPGAGDEQFF. DNA of the CDR3: TGTGCCAGCAGCCTCTTGCCGGGGGCCGGGGATGAGCAGTTCTTC.

This clonotype was counted only a few times. The CDR3 region is CASSSGWTGSPLMNTEAFF. CDR3 DNA: TGTGCCAGCAGTTCCGGATGGACAGGTTCTCCTTTGATGAACACTGAAGCTTTCTTT. The chain combines TRBV12-3 or TRBV12-4 with TRBJ1-1; 7 bases align to TRBD1. The CDR3 has 19 residues. The J segment lost 0 bases and the V segment lost 4 bases, leaving 17 bases of the junction unmatched.

V is TRBV7-2 and J is TRBJ1-1, with TRBD1 matching over 9 bases. This CDR3 contains 16 residues. Germline trimming cut 1 base from V and 5 bases from J; bases unmatched to any gene: 8. The germline CDR1 and CDR2 sequences are SGHTA and FQGNSA. DNA for the CDR3: TGTGCCAGCAGCTTAGGGTGGGGACAGGGCTTGACTGAAGCTTTCTTT. It codes for CASSLGWGQGLTEAFF.

This chain joins TRBV7-9 and TRBJ2-1; D unresolved. The CDR3 spans 15 residues. V lost 0 bases to trimming and J lost 5 bases, with 11 bases between them. The germline gives CDR1 SEHNR, CDR2 FQNEAQ (reference sequence). This CDR3 reads CASSLALIHHNEQFF. CDR3 coding DNA: TGTGCCAGCAGCTTAGCGCTCATACACCACAATGAGCAGTTCTTC.

This rearrangement joins TRBV20-1 to TRBJ2-7; D gene uncertain. Trimming shortened V by 5 bases and J by 2 bases, and 16 bases separated the two germline ends. Germline CDR1 and CDR2: DFQATT and SNEGSKA (reference sequence). The CDR3 length is 14 residues. This CDR3 reads CSASTDPFAYEQYF. The CDR3 DNA reads TGCAGTGCTTCCACCGACCCTTTCGCCTACGAGCAGTACTTC.

The V gene is TRBV6-1, the J gene TRBJ2-3; D may be TRBD2 (5 bases). The V and J ends lost 3 bases and 7 bases respectively, with 14 bases between them. The germline V gene encodes CDR1 MNHNS and CDR2 SASEGT. The CDR3 has 14 residues. This CDR3 is CASSDRGLDNTQYF. The DNA for the CDR3 is TGTGCCAGCAGTGACCGGGGTTTGGATAATACGCAGTATTTT.

This clonotype appeared a single time. V gene TRBV6-5 combines with J gene TRBJ1-4, with D unresolved. The CDR3 contains 14 residues. V was clipped by 2 bases and J by 8 bases, with 12 bases between them. Germline V gives CDR1 MNHEY, CDR2 SVGAGI. In DNA, the CDR3 is TGTGCCAGCAGTTACGGATCCGCGAACGAAAAACTGTTTTTT. Translation: CASSYGSANEKLFF.

This clonotype was seen only once. The CDR3 DNA follows: TGCAGTGCTAGACAGAATCTGGAAGAGACCCAGTACTTC. It codes for CSARQNLEETQYF. The rearrangement uses TRBV20-1 and TRBJ2-5; no clear D. The germline CDR1 and CDR2 sequences are DFQATT and SNEGSKA (reference sequence). This CDR3 has 13 residues. With 2 bases removed from V and 3 bases from J, the gap between germline ends came to 10 bases.

The CDR3 reads CATRRPGKVSRNEQFF. The CDR3 DNA reads TGTGCCACCAGAAGGCCAGGGAAGGTATCTCGGAATGAGCAGTTCTTC. The chain uses TRBV24-1 and TRBJ2-5, with D possibly matching TRBD1 (5 bases). With the DNA end fitting TRBJ2-1 better, the J assignment may be wrong. The CDR3 covers 16 residues. The germline V gene has CDR1 KGHDR and CDR2 SFDVKD.

This clonotype was picked up a small number of times. The chain couples TRBV3-1 to TRBJ2-5; perhaps TRBD2 as D (6 bases). This CDR3 is 14 amino acids long. Trimming pared 2 bases from V and 3 bases from J, leaving 10 bases between. Germline V CDR1 and CDR2: LGHDT, YNNKEL (reference sequence). The CDR3 sequence is CASSQKTREETQYF. The CDR3, as DNA: TGTGCCAGCAGCCAAAAGACTAGAGAAGAGACCCAGTACTTC.

The chain recombines TRBV29-1 with TRBJ2-5; a weak D match, TRBD2 (5 bases). The J call may be incorrect, as the DNA end agrees better with TRBJ2-7. Germline V gene lookup returns CDR1 SQVTM and CDR2 ANQGSEA. The CDR3 sequence is 12 residues long. CDR3 DNA: TGCAGCGTTGAAAGAGGAGGATACGAGCAGTACTTC. Protein: CSVERGGYEQYF.

The chain links TRBV12-3 or TRBV12-4 to TRBJ1-1, with D unclear. V dropped 5 bases and J dropped 0 bases, with 37 bases sitting between them. The CDR3 extends over 23 amino acids. In nucleotides, the CDR3 is TGTGCCAGCAGTGCCTGGTTTGTCTGGCAATACAATATCACGAGGTTTATGAACACTGAAGCTTTCTTT. This translates into CASSAWFVWQYNITRFMNTEAFF.

This clonotype has a count of ten or more. The rearrangement links TRBV20-1 to TRBJ2-7; TRBD2 agrees at 9 bases. The CDR3 covers 15 residues. Trimming took 6 bases from V and 1 from J; bases not matched to a gene: 10. The V gene's germline CDR1 is DFQATT and CDR2 SNEGSKA (reference sequence). Written as DNA, the CDR3 is TGCAGTGCCCCTCTCCGGACTAGCGCGTCCTACGAGCAGTACTTC. Translation gives CSAPLRTSASYEQYF.

For the CDR3, the DNA is TGTGCCAGCAGCTTAGCGAGGACTTTATACACCGGGGAGCTGTTTTTT. It yields the protein CASSLARTLYTGELFF. This chain joins TRBV7-9 and TRBJ2-2; D may be TRBD2 (5 bases). The CDR3 loop spans 16 amino acids. Germline CDR1 reads SEHNR; CDR2 reads FQNEAQ (reference sequence). V shed 0 bases and J shed 3 bases, with 11 bases lying between them.

This sequence joins TRBV6-2 or TRBV6-3 and TRBJ2-3, with D unclear. The germline CDR1 and CDR2 sequences are MNHEY and SVGEGT. The CDR3 is 13 residues long. Trimming pared 4 bases from V and 3 bases from J, leaving 8 bases between. CDR3 DNA sequence: TGTGCCAGCAGTTCCACCCCTACAGATACGCAGTATTTT. Translation gives CASSSTPTDTQYF.

The chain couples TRBV7-6 to TRBJ2-1; possible D gene TRBD2, 6 bases. The CDR3 has 16 amino acids. V shed 1 base and J shed 4 bases, with 14 bases lying between them. Germline V gene sequence: CDR1 SGHVS, CDR2 FNYEAQ. The CDR3 bases are TGTGCCAGCAGCTTAGAGCCTAGCGAGTTTTACAATGAGCAGTTCTTC. The encoded protein is CASSLEPSEFYNEQFF. The variable domain in full, completed from reference TRBV7-6 and TRBJ2-1, reads GAGVSQSPRYKVTKRGQDVALRCDPISGHVSLYWYRQALGQGPEFLTYFNYEAQQDKSGLPNDRFSAERPEGSISTLTIQRTEQRDSAMYRCASSLEPSEFYNEQFFGPGTRLTVL.

This clonotype has just a few counts. The rearrangement uses TRBV12-3 or TRBV12-4 and TRBJ1-2; 7 positions agree with TRBD1. The CDR3 consists of 13 residues. V trimming: 7 bases; J trimming: 2 bases; junction bases outside the gene matches: 4. Written as DNA, the CDR3 is TGTGCCAGCACCTTGACAGGGAACTATGGCTACACCTTC. Translated, it gives CASTLTGNYGYTF.

This clonotype showed up just a few times. The V gene is TRBV4-3, the J gene TRBJ2-5, with D perhaps TRBD2 (5 bases). TRBJ2-7 explains the end of the DNA better; the J call may be wrong. CDR3 length: 15 residues. Germline V gives CDR1 LGHNA, CDR2 YSLEER. The CDR3 coding sequence is TGCGCCAGCAGCCAAGATTTAAGGAGGAAGGCCGAGCAGTACTTC. Translated: CASSQDLRRKAEQYF.